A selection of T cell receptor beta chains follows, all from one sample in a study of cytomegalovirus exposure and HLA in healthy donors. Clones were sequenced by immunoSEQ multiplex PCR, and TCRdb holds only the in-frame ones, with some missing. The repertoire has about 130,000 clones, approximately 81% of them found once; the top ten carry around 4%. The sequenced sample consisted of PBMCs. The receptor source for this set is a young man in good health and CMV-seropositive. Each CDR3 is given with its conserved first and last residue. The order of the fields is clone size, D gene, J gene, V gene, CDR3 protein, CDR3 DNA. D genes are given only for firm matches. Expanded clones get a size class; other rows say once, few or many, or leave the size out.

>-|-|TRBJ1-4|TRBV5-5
CASSLGWARDEKLFF
TGTGCCAGCAGCTTGGGGTGGGCCCGTGATGAAAAACTGTTTTTT
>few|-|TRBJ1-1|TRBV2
CASSGSRGYTEAFF
TGTGCCAGCAGTGGGTCTCGGGGGTACACTGAAGCTTTCTTT
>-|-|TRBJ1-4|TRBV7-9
CASSLPGQLNEKLFF
TGTGCCAGCAGCTTACCGGGACAACTAAATGAAAAACTGTTTTTT
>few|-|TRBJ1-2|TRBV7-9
CASSPGIKPGIF
TGTGCCAGCAGCCCCGGGATAAAGCCCGGAATCTTC
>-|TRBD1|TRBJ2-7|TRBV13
CASSSPGQGYEQYF
TGTGCCAGCAGCTCCCCGGGACAGGGCTACGAGCAGTACTTC
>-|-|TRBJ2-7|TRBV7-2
CASSLMTGSYEQYF
TGTGCCAGCAGCTTAATGACAGGTTCCTACGAGCAGTACTTC
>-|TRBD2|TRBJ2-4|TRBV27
CASSLRASGGGRLAKNIQYF
TGTGCCAGCAGTTTACGCGCTAGCGGGGGGGGTAGACTAGCCAAAAACATTCAGTACTTC
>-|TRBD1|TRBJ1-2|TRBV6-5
CASSYEGQGLYGYTF
TGTGCCAGCAGTTACGAGGGACAGGGATTATATGGCTACACCTTC
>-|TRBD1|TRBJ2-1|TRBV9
CASSATGTGEYEQFF
TGTGCCAGCAGCGCAACCGGGACAGGGGAATATGAGCAGTTCTTC
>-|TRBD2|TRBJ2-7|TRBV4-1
CASSQLPAGSSYEQYF
TGCGCCAGCAGCCAACTTCCAGCGGGGAGCTCCTACGAGCAGTACTTC
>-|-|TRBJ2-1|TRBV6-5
CASSYSAGVVEQFF
TGTGCCAGCAGTTACTCTGCCGGGGTGGTTGAGCAGTTCTTC
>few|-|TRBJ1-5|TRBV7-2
CASSFSGQINQPQHF
TGTGCCAGCAGCTTTTCTGGACAGATCAATCAGCCCCAGCATTTT
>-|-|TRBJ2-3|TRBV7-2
CASSFQDTQYF
TGTGCCAGCAGCTTCCAAGATACGCAGTATTTT
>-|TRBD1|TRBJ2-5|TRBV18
CASSPWDSQETQYF
TGTGCCAGCTCACCGTGGGACAGCCAAGAGACCCAGTACTTC
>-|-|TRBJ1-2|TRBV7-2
CASSLGMSGIGYTF
TGTGCCAGCAGCTTAGGGATGTCAGGGATCGGCTACACCTTC
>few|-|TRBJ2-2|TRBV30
CAWNRGVAGTGELFF
TGTGCCTGGAACAGGGGCGTGGCGGGAACCGGGGAGCTGTTTTTT
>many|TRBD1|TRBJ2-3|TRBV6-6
CASSDGQGHTDTQYF
TGTGCCAGCAGCGATGGACAGGGACACACAGATACGCAGTATTTT
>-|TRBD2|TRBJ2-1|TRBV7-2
CASSTGLAGGSRGEQFF
TGTGCCAGCAGCACGGGACTAGCGGGGGGGTCTCGGGGTGAGCAGTTCTTC
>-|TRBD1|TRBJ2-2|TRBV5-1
CASSFQDRDGELFF
TGCGCCAGCAGCTTCCAAGACAGGGACGGGGAGCTGTTTTTT
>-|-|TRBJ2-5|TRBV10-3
CAISPRGHETQYF
TGTGCCATCAGTCCCAGAGGGCACGAGACCCAGTACTTC
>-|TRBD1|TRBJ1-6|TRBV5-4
CASSPSPQGLNSPLHF
TGTGCCAGCAGCCCGTCCCCACAGGGGTTGAATTCACCCCTCCACTTT
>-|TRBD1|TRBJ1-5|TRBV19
CASRNGDRGYQPQHF
TGTGCCAGTAGAAACGGGGACAGAGGTTATCAGCCCCAGCATTTT
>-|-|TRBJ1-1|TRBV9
CASSARGTLNTEAFF
TGTGCCAGCAGCGCCAGAGGAACCTTGAACACTGAAGCTTTCTTT
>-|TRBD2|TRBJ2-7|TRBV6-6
CASIKIQRDTYEQYF
TGTGCCAGCATCAAGATCCAGCGGGATACCTACGAGCAGTACTTC
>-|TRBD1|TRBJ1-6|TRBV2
CAGSDRRDSPLHF
TGTGCCGGATCGGACAGGCGAGATTCACCCCTCCACTTT
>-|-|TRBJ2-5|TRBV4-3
CASSHGTTQETQYF
TGCGCCAGCAGCCATGGGACAACCCAAGAGACCCAGTACTTC
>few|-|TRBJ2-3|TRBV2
CASKPQQGTQYF
TGTGCCAGCAAGCCTCAACAGGGTACGCAGTATTTT
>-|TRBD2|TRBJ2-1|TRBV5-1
CASSSHQRESTYNEQFF
TGCGCCAGCAGCTCGCACCAGCGGGAGAGTACCTACAATGAGCAGTTCTTC
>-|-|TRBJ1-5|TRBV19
CAISPTGSNQPQHF
TGTGCCATCAGCCCGACAGGTAGCAATCAGCCCCAGCATTTT
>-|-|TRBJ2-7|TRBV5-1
CASSLGWGSSYEQYF
TGCGCCAGCAGCTTGGGGTGGGGCAGTTCCTACGAGCAGTACTTC
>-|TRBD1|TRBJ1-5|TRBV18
CASSRNSGTGVGQPQHF
TGTGCCAGCTCACGGAACTCCGGGACAGGGGTTGGGCAGCCCCAGCATTTT
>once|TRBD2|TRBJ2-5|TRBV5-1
CASSPRTSGRLSETQYF
TGCGCCAGCAGCCCAAGGACTAGCGGGAGGTTGAGTGAGACCCAGTACTTC
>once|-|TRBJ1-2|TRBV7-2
CASSLGGGANYGYTF
TGTGCCAGCAGCCTAGGGGGGGGCGCGAACTATGGCTACACCTTC
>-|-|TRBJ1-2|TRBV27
CASSSLDKTLYTF
TGTGCCAGCAGTTCACTGGACAAAACCCTCTACACCTTC
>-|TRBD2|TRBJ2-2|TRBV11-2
CASRRGGTGELFF
TGTGCCAGCCGCCGGGGGGGCACCGGGGAGCTGTTTTTT
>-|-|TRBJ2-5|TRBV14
CASSSTKTVLQPFTQYF
TGTGCCAGCAGTTCCACGAAAACAGTGCTCCAACCTTTTACCCAGTACTTC
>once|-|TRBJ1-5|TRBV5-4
CASILGAGVYQPQHF
TGTGCCAGCATCCTGGGGGCAGGGGTCTATCAGCCCCAGCATTTT
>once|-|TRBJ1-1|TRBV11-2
CASSLVVYTEAFF
TGTGCCAGCAGCTTAGTAGTTTACACTGAAGCTTTCTTT
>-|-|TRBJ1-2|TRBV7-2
CASSLGGQGSGGYTF
TGTGCCAGCAGCTTAGGGGGGCAAGGGTCGGGCGGCTACACCTTC
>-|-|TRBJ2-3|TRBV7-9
CASSLAGAVTQYF
TGTGCCAGCAGCTTAGCGGGGGCAGTTACGCAGTATTTT
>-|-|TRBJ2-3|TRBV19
CASIGGRADTQYF
TGTGCCAGTATCGGGGGGCGCGCAGATACGCAGTATTTT
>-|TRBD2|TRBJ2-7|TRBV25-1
CASRERGGSYEQYF
TGTGCCAGCAGGGAGCGGGGCGGGAGCTACGAGCAGTACTTC
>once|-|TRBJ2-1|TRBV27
CASSVSTSSYNEQFF
TGTGCCAGCTCTGTCTCCACGAGCTCCTACAATGAGCAGTTCTTC
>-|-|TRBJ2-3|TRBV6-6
CASSYSGGDTQYF
TGTGCCAGCAGTTACTCCGGAGGGGATACGCAGTATTTT